Listed below are T cell receptor beta chains from one sample, sequenced in a study of T cells after yellow fever vaccination. Via MiXCR, TCRdb re-called the 5' RACE reads, giving one row per CDR3 protein. The table includes 400,000 or so distinct CDR3 sequences, roughly 20% detected once. The specimen was PBMCs, collected before the yellow fever booster vaccination. The receptors originated from a man aged 18-30 years who received the YFV17D yellow fever vaccine. Each CDR3 is given with its conserved first and last residue. Fields, in order: D gene, CDR3 length, J gene, V gene, clone size, CDR3 protein, CDR3 DNA. D genes are given only for firm matches. The size entry is marked missing in some rows and otherwise reads once, few, many or a size class.

TRBD2,17,TRBJ2-3,TRBV6-1,-,CATVAQGAGGVRDTQYF,TGTGCCACCGTAGCGCAGGGAGCGGGGGGGGTTCGGGATACGCAGTATTTT
TRBD1,15,TRBJ2-7,TRBV12-5,-,CASGATGQGHVEQYF,TGTGCTAGTGGTGCAACGGGACAGGGGCATGTCGAGCAGTACTTC
TRBD1,12,TRBJ2-2,TRBV20-1,-,CSAPGGEGELFF,TGCAGTGCCCCAGGGGGCGAAGGGGAGCTGTTTTTT
-,14,TRBJ1-6,TRBV6-5,-,CASSLTPSLSPLHF,TGTGCCAGCAGCCTCACACCCAGCCTTTCACCCCTCCACTTT
-,13,TRBJ2-7,TRBV27,-,CASSLASGYEQYF,TGTGCCAGCAGTTTAGCTTCCGGGTACGAGCAGTACTTC
TRBD1,16,TRBJ2-3,TRBV5-1,-,CASSTAGTGLGDTQYF,TGCGCCAGCAGCACCGCCGGGACAGGCCTTGGAGATACGCAGTATTTT
TRBD1,15,TRBJ2-7,TRBV4-1,-,CASSHPGQGSYEQYF,TGCGCCAGCTCCCACCCGGGACAGGGCTCCTACGAGCAGTACTTC
-,11,TRBJ2-2,TRBV9,few,CASSVRGELFF,TGTGCCAGCAGCGTACGAGGGGAGCTGTTTTTT
-,14,TRBJ2-1,TRBV28,-,CASSPPAGVNEQFF,TGTGCCAGCAGCCCTCCGGCAGGGGTGAATGAGCAGTTCTTC
-,13,TRBJ1-2,TRBV20-1,few,CSARVGKNYGYTF,TGCAGTGCTAGAGTTGGTAAAAACTATGGCTACACCTTC
TRBD1,13,TRBJ2-3,TRBV29-1,-,CSVSQGETDTQYF,TGCAGCGTGTCACAGGGGGAAACAGATACGCAGTATTTT
TRBD2,15,TRBJ2-1,TRBV7-9,-,CASSFYSGGYNEQFF,TGTGCCAGCAGCTTTTATAGCGGGGGGTACAATGAGCAGTTCTTC
TRBD2,15,TRBJ2-5,TRBV10-3,-,CAIRPGLAGDETQYF,TGTGCCATCAGGCCGGGACTAGCGGGGGATGAGACCCAGTACTTC
TRBD1,12,TRBJ1-2,TRBV10-3,-,CAIRPTGQGYTF,TGTGCCATCAGACCGACAGGGCAGGGCTACACCTTC
-,12,TRBJ1-2,TRBV15,few,CATSRDAYGYTF,TGTGCCACCAGCAGAGACGCCTATGGCTACACCTTC
-,14,TRBJ1-1,TRBV20-1,many,CSARDPGTNTEAFF,TGCAGTGCTAGAGATCCGGGAACAAACACTGAAGCTTTCTTT
-,15,TRBJ2-7,TRBV7-6,few,CASSSSPGLSYEQYF,TGTGCCAGCAGCTCATCACCGGGACTTTCCTACGAGCAGTACTTC
-,9,TRBJ1-1,TRBV20-1,few,CSEGPEAFF,TGCAGTGAGGGACCTGAAGCTTTCTTT
TRBD1,14,TRBJ1-2,TRBV15,-,CATSRATGDYGYTF,TGTGCCACCAGCAGAGCTACAGGGGACTATGGCTACACCTTC
-,14,TRBJ2-2,TRBV29-1,few,CSVLGWPNTGELFF,TGCAGCGTTCTGGGGTGGCCGAACACCGGGGAGCTGTTTTTT
-,15,TRBJ2-1,TRBV24-1,-,CATSDGMKGSNEQFF,TGTGCCACCAGTGATGGGATGAAGGGTAGCAATGAGCAGTTCTTC
-,13,TRBJ1-2,TRBV19,-,CASSITDPKGYTF,TGTGCCAGTAGTATCACAGATCCAAAGGGCTACACCTTC
-,16,TRBJ2-4,TRBV14,few,CASSQRGDYRDGIQYF,TGTGCCAGCAGCCAGAGGGGGGACTACAGAGATGGCATTCAGTACTTC
-,13,TRBJ2-5,TRBV7-9,-,CASSLGGVETQYF,TGTGCCAGCAGCTTAGGAGGGGTCGAGACCCAGTACTTC
-,13,TRBJ1-2,TRBV16,-,CASSDSYYGGYTF,TGTGCCAGCAGCGACAGCTACTATGGTGGCTACACCTTC
-,18,TRBJ2-5,TRBV4-2,-,CASSQEGVSGTLQETQYF,TGTGCCAGCAGCCAAGAGGGGGTCAGCGGAACCCTGCAAGAGACCCAGTACTTC
-,12,TRBJ2-2,TRBV20-1,-,CSAGTNTGELFF,TGCAGTGCCGGGACCAACACCGGGGAGCTGTTTTTT
-,14,TRBJ2-2,TRBV7-9,few,CASSSGLHTGELFF,TGTGCCAGCAGCTCGGGACTTCACACCGGGGAGCTGTTTTTT
-,15,TRBJ2-5,TRBV11-2,once,CASSPVRGREDHQYF,TGTGCCAGCAGCCCAGTCCGGGGAAGGGAGGACCATCAGTACTTC
TRBD2,15,TRBJ2-1,TRBV4-2,few,CASSPPPGTSDEQFF,TGTGCCAGCAGCCCTCCCCCCGGGACTAGCGATGAGCAGTTCTTC
-,15,TRBJ2-5,TRBV5-1,-,CASSLGDDLLETQYF,TGCGCCAGCAGCTTGGGGGACGACCTTTTAGAGACCCAGTACTTC
TRBD2,15,TRBJ2-5,TRBV20-1,-,CSSSFGRVYQETQYF,TGCAGTTCCTCGTTTGGGAGGGTGTACCAAGAGACCCAGTACTTC
TRBD1,14,TRBJ1-2,TRBV7-2,-,CASSLTDRVGGYTF,TGTGCCAGCAGCCTTACCGACAGGGTGGGAGGCTACACCTTC
-,14,TRBJ2-2,TRBV19,-,CASRYRSGTGELFF,TGTGCCAGTAGATACAGGTCCGGGACCGGGGAGCTGTTTTTT
-,15,TRBJ2-6,TRBV20-1,few,CSAREFGAGANVLTF,TGCAGTGCTAGAGAGTTTGGGGCTGGGGCCAACGTCCTGACTTTC
-,17,TRBJ2-1,TRBV5-1,-,CASSLRGSAGDSAEQFF,TGCGCCAGCAGCCTCCGGGGGTCGGCGGGCGACTCAGCTGAGCAGTTCTTC
-,14,TRBJ2-3,TRBV6-6,few,CASSYRVDTDTQYF,TGTGCCAGCAGTTACCGGGTCGACACAGATACGCAGTATTTT
TRBD2,14,TRBJ2-3,TRBV20-1,few,CSARAGGGTDTQYF,TGCAGTGCTAGAGCGGGGGGGGGCACAGATACGCAGTATTTT
TRBD1,13,TRBJ1-2,TRBV2,few,CASLLAGGGGYTF,TGTGCCAGCTTATTGGCAGGGGGCGGCGGCTACACCTTC
-,15,TRBJ2-2,TRBV7-2,few,CASSLERRSTGELFF,TGTGCCAGCAGCTTAGAGCGACGGAGCACCGGGGAGCTGTTTTTT
TRBD1,14,TRBJ1-4,TRBV7-2,-,CASSLPRGREKLFF,TGTGCCAGCAGCTTACCCAGGGGGCGGGAAAAACTGTTTTTT
-,13,TRBJ1-1,TRBV5-1,-,CASSGKMNTEAFF,TGCGCCAGCAGCGGGAAGATGAACACTGAAGCTTTCTTT
-,14,TRBJ1-5,TRBV12-3/TRBV12-4,-,CASSLRQTNQPQHF,TGTGCCAGCAGTCTCAGACAGACCAATCAGCCCCAGCATTTT
-,16,TRBJ2-6,TRBV4-3,few,CASRFDISSGANVLTF,TGCGCCAGCAGATTCGACATTTCCTCTGGGGCCAACGTCCTGACTTTC
TRBD1,13,TRBJ2-2,TRBV18,-,CASSTGVTGELFF,TGTGCCAGCTCTACAGGGGTCACCGGGGAGCTGTTTTTT
-,16,TRBJ2-3,TRBV4-2,-,CASSQDRSRGSDTQYF,TGTGCCAGCAGCCAAGATAGGTCCAGGGGATCAGATACGCAGTATTTT
TRBD1,16,TRBJ1-3,TRBV5-1,once,CASSIPDRGRGNTIYF,TGCGCCAGCAGCATACCGGACAGGGGGAGAGGAAACACCATATATTTT
-,16,TRBJ1-4,TRBV6-5,-,CASSYSKGTSIEKLFF,TGTGCCAGCAGTTACTCGAAAGGGACAAGTATCGAAAAACTGTTTTTT